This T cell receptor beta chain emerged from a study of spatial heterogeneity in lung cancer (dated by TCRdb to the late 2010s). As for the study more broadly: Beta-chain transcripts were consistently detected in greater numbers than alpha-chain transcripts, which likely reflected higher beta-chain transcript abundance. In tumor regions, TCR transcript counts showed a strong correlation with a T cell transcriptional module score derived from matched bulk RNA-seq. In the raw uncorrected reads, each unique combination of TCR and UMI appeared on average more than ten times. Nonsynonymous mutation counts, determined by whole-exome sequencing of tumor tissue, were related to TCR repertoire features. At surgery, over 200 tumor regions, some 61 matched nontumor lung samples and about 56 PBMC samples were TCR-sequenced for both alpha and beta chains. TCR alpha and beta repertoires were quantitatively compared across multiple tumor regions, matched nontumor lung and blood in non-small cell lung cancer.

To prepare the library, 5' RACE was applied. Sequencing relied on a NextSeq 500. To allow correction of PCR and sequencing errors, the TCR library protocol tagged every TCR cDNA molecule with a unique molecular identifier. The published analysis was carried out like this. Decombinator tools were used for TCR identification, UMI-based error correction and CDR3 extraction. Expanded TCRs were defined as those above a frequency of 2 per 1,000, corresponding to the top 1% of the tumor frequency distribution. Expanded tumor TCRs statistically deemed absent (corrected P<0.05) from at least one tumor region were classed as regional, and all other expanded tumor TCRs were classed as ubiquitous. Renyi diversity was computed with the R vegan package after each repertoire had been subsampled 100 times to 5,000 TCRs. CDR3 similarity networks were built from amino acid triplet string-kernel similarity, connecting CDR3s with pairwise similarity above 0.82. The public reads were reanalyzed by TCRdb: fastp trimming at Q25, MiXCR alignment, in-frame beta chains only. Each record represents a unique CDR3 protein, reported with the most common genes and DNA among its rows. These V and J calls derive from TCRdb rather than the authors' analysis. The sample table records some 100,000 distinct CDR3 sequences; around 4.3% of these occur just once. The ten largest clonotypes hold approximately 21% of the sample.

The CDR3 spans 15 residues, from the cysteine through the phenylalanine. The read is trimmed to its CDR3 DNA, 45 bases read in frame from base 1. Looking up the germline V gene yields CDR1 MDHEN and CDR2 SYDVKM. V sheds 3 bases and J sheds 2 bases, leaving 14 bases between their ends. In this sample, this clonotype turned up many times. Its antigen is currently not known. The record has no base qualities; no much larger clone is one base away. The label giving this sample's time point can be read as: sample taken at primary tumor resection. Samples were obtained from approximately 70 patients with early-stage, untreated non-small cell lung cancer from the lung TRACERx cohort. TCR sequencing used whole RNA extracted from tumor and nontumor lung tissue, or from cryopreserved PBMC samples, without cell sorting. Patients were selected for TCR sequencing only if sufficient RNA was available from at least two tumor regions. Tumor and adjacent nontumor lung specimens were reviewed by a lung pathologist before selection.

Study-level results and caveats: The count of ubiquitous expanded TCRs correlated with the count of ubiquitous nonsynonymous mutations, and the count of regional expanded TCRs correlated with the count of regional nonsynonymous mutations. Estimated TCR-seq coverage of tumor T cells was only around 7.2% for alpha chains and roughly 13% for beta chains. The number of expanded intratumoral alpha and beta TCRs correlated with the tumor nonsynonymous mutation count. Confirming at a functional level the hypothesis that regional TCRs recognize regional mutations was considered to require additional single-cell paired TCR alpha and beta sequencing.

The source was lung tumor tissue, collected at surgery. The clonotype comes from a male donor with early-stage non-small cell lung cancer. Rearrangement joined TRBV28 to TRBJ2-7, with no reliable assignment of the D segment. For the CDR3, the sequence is CASSLFVRTTYEQYF. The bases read TGTGCCAGCAGTTTGTTTGTTCGGACGACCTACGAGCAGTACTTC.